The 15 T cell receptor beta chains in this list originate from one sample, sequenced in a study of shared clonotypes between healthy human individuals. Terminally differentiated effector memory CD45RA+ cells were excluded from the naive CD8 cells, which were CD45RO-negative and positively selected for CCR7. Libraries were prepared by immunoSEQ multiplex PCR; TCRdb keeps only in-frame clonotypes and omits some of them. The table shows roughly 2 million clones, with approximately 94% occurring only once. The sequenced sample consisted of naive CD8+ T cells sorted from blood. The receptors here all came from a man between 18 and 29 years old in good health.

DNA for the CDR3: TGTGCCTGGGTCCTTTGGGGACTAGCGACCTCAGTTTCCTACGAGCAGTACTTC. This encodes CAWVLWGLATSVSYEQYF. The rearrangement joins TRBV30 to TRBJ2-7, with 10 bases fitting TRBD2. CDR1 is GTSNPN, CDR2 SVGIG, per germline (reference sequence). The V and J ends lost 5 bases and 1 base, in that order; junction bases with no gene match: 17. There are 18 residues in the CDR3. Full variable domain (rest looked up from reference TRBV30 and TRBJ2-7): SQTIHQWPATLVQPVGSPLSLECTVEGTSNPNLYWYRQAAGRGLQLLFYSVGIGQISSEVPQNLSASRPQDRQFILSSKKLLLSDSGFYLCAWVLWGLATSVSYEQYFGPGTRLTVT.

The chain recombines TRBV28 with TRBJ2-5; D gene ambiguous. V gave up 5 bases and J gave up 3 bases, with 13 bases separating them. In germline, CDR1 is MDHEN, CDR2 SYDVKM. The CDR3 runs to 14 residues. The CDR3 coding sequence is TGTGCCAGCAGTACTCAGGACCAGGAAGAGACCCAGTACTTC. Amino acids: CASSTQDQEETQYF.

Points on this clone: The same CDR3 is also encoded by other DNA sequences in this sample. The gene calls are TRBV11-2 and TRBJ2-7; D is possibly TRBD1 (5 bases). CDR1 and CDR2 (germline): SGHAT, FQNNGV. The CDR3 has 12 amino acids. V shed 3 bases and J shed 7 bases, with 10 bases lying between them. CDR3 region: CASSLAGNEQYF. As DNA, the CDR3 is TGTGCCAGCAGCTTGGCAGGGAATGAGCAGTACTTC.

This clone was seen just once. The genes are TRBV10-3 and TRBJ2-2; D gene uncertain. V dropped 1 base and J dropped 5 bases, with 5 bases sitting between them. The CDR3 consists of 13 residues. The germline V gene has CDR1 ENHRY and CDR2 SYGVKD. The CDR3 DNA is TGTGCCATCAGTGAGTACGTAACCGGGGAGCTGTTTTTT. It encodes CAISEYVTGELFF.

This clone was observed once. A read error may produce the germline difference seen at one junction end. The V and J genes are TRBV5-4 and TRBJ1-2, with D possibly TRBD1 on 5 matching bases. In germline, CDR1 is SGHNT, CDR2 YYREEE (reference sequence). The length of the CDR3 is 12 residues. The CDR3 bases are TGTGCCAGCAGCCCTGGAGCCGGGACGAAATTCTTC. The encoded protein is CASSPGAGTKFF.

This clone has more than one count but fewer than ten. The same CDR3 can be traced to other DNA sequences in this sample. The V gene is TRBV27, the J gene TRBJ2-2, with D tentatively TRBD2 (5 bases). Germline V gene data show CDR1 as MNHEY and CDR2 as SMNVEV (reference sequence). Trimming cost V 2 bases and J 4 bases, with 5 bases left between them. CDR3 length: 13 residues. The CDR3 DNA reads as TGTGCCAGCAGTTTAGCGGGCACCGGGGAGCTGTTTTTT. Translation gives CASSLAGTGELFF.

The chain couples TRBV29-1 to TRBJ2-1, with TRBD2 identical over 9 bases. The CDR3 extends over 13 amino acids. V shed 7 bases and J 3 bases; nucleotides not matched to a gene: 4. Germline CDR1 and CDR2: SQVTM and ANQGSEA. CDR3 sequence reads: CSAAGGIYNEQFF. CDR3 DNA: TGCAGCGCGGCGGGAGGGATCTACAATGAGCAGTTCTTC.

The sample holds one count of this clone. The chain couples TRBV21-1 to TRBJ1-6; the DNA was not used to check the table's D call, TRBD1. TRBV21-1 is tagged as a pseudogene. The CDR3 runs to 16 residues. The CDR3: CASSKGTPTSYSPLHF. The DNA of the CDR3 is TGTGCCAGCAGCAAAGGGACACCAACCTCGTATTCACCCCTCCACTTT.

The V gene is TRBV18, the J gene TRBJ2-3; D not resolved. The germline CDR1 and CDR2 sequences are KGHSH and LQKENI. This CDR3 contains 13 residues. Trimming pared 4 bases from V and 4 bases from J, leaving 9 bases between. In DNA, the CDR3 is TGTGCCAGCTCACAGGGTGGGGCAGATACGCAGTATTTT. Its translation is CASSQGGADTQYF.

The chain combines TRBV7-2 with TRBJ2-3; no clear D. This CDR3 region has 16 residues. Trimming took off 5 bases at V and 0 bases at J, with 15 bases between the two ends. Germline loops: CDR1 SGHTA, CDR2 FQGNSA. CDR3 DNA sequence: TGTGCCAGCAGCGCCGGTAAAGGGCAGAGCACAGATACGCAGTATTTT. Residues: CASSAGKGQSTDTQYF.

V usage is TRBV11-2 and J usage is TRBJ2-7, with 9 bases matching TRBD2. This CDR3 is built from 16 residues. CDR1 and CDR2 (germline): SGHAT, FQNNGV. The trim removed 5 bases at V and 1 base at J, leaving 9 bases unmatched. This CDR3 is CASSPPSGGISYEQYF. The CDR3 DNA is TGTGCCAGCAGCCCGCCGAGCGGGGGGATTTCCTACGAGCAGTACTTC.

On this clone: This specimen includes other DNA sequences encoding the same CDR3. The rearrangement uses TRBV10-3 and TRBJ2-7, with 9 bases lining up with TRBD1. Germline-derived CDR1 and CDR2 are ENHRY and SYGVKD. V shed 3 bases and J 0 bases; nucleotides not matched to a gene: 3. The CDR3 is 15 residues long. The CDR3 protein is CAISDLTGGSYEQYF. The CDR3, as DNA: TGTGCCATCAGTGACCTGACAGGGGGCTCCTACGAGCAGTACTTC.

The genes are TRBV11-2 and TRBJ2-5, with unresolved D. CDR1 and CDR2 (germline): SGHAT, FQNNGV. The germline V and J ends were trimmed by 7 bases and 1 base, with 10 bases remaining between them. The length of the CDR3 is 13 residues. The CDR3 DNA reads TGTGCCAGCAACTCTCAGTTCCAAGAGACCCAGTACTTC. Protein sequence: CASNSQFQETQYF. The variable domain in full, completed from reference TRBV11-2 and TRBJ2-5, reads EAGVAQSPRYKIIEKRQSVAFWCNPISGHATLYWYQQILGQGPKLLIQFQNNGVVDDSQLPKDRFSAERLKGVDSTLKIQPAKLEDSAVYLCASNSQFQETQYFGPGTRLLVL.

This sequence joins TRBV6-5 and TRBJ2-1, with TRBD2 matching 7 bases. V dropped 2 bases and J dropped 8; count of bases not matched to a gene: 6. Germline V gene data show CDR1 as MNHEY and CDR2 as SVGAGI. The CDR3 is 14 amino acids. CDR3 protein: CASSYAGATDEQFF. The CDR3 coding sequence is TGTGCCAGCAGTTACGCGGGAGCTACTGATGAGCAGTTCTTC.

The rearrangement joins TRBV5-8 to TRBJ2-4; TRBD2 matches 12 bases. This CDR3 is built from 15 residues. CDR1 is SGHTS, CDR2 YDEGEE, per germline. V was clipped by 2 bases and J by 8 bases; unmatched bases: 5. CDR3 bases: TGTGCCAGCAGCTTCGGGACTAGCGGGTTTGACATTCAGTACTTC. It encodes CASSFGTSGFDIQYF.